Listed here are 9 T cell receptor beta chains from one sample, sequenced in a study of blood T cell repertoires in COVID-19. Profiling relied on immunoSEQ multiplex PCR, and the TCRdb table lists in-frame clones only, not all of them. The table includes some 300,000 clones, roughly 90% detected once. The material sequenced was PBMCs or T cells enriched from blood (not recorded which). The source is a woman in her thirties who had recovered from COVID-19.

The chain recombines TRBV18 with TRBJ1-3; D ambiguous. Germline assignment: CDR1 KGHSH and CDR2 LQKENI. Trimming removed 5 bases from V and 0 bases from J, with 8 bases in between. The CDR3 has 14 residues. The CDR3 coding sequence is TGTGCCAGCTCAGTCCCCGGCTCTGGAAACACCATATATTTT. The encoded protein is CASSVPGSGNTIYF.

The rearrangement links TRBV27 to TRBJ1-1; D might be TRBD1 (6 bases). With 7 bases removed from V and 0 bases from J, the gap between germline ends came to 12 bases. The CDR3 contains 14 residues. CDR1 is MNHEY and CDR2 is SMNVEV in the germline V gene (reference sequence). The CDR3, as DNA: TGTGCCAGCATCGATCAGGGGTTGAACACTGAAGCTTTCTTT. It specifies CASIDQGLNTEAFF.

This sequence joins TRBV5-4 and TRBJ2-7; TRBD1 is a possible D gene (6 bases). This CDR3 is built from 14 residues. CDR1 and CDR2 (germline): SGHNT, YYREEE (reference sequence). With 4 bases removed from V and 3 bases from J, the gap between germline ends came to 14 bases. The CDR3: CASSPDSFHYEQYF. As DNA, the CDR3 is TGTGCCAGCAGCCCGGACAGTTTTCACTACGAGCAGTACTTC.

The rearrangement links TRBV2 to TRBJ2-5; 8 bases match TRBD1. The CDR3 length is 15 residues. The junction had 11 bases not matched to a gene; V was cut back by 6 bases and J by 5 bases. From germline, CDR1 is SNHLY and CDR2 FYNNEI. CDR3 nucleotides: TGTGCCAGCAGCGACGGACAGGGATTAGGGGAGACCCAGTACTTC. It translates to CASSDGQGLGETQYF.

This chain links TRBV5-1 with TRBJ1-4; D perhaps matches TRBD1 (6 bases). Trimming shortened V by 0 bases and J by 5 bases, and 11 bases separated the two germline ends. From germline, CDR1 is SGHRS and CDR2 YFSETQ. The CDR3 totals 15 residues. The CDR3 sequence is CASSLETGRNEKLFF. In DNA form, the CDR3 reads TGCGCCAGCAGCTTGGAGACAGGACGGAATGAAAAACTGTTTTTT.

This clone has more than one count but fewer than ten. This chain joins TRBV4-1 and TRBJ2-3; TRBD2 is a possible D gene (6 bases). CDR1 and CDR2 from the germline V gene are MGHRA and YSYEKL. The CDR3 runs to 15 residues. Trimming took off 7 bases at V and 2 bases at J, with 16 bases between the two ends. CDR3 protein: CASTSRDSHTDTQYF. The CDR3 DNA is TGCGCCAGCACGAGCCGGGACTCCCACACAGATACGCAGTATTTT.

This chain connects TRBV5-1 to TRBJ2-7; D not resolved. The germline CDR1 and CDR2 sequences are SGHRS and YFSETQ. The CDR3 runs 15 residues. The ends were cut back, 3 bases at V and 0 bases at J, with 13 bases in the middle. In DNA form, the CDR3 reads TGCGCCAGCAGCTCCAGTGATGGTTTCTCCTACGAGCAGTACTTC. Translation gives CASSSSDGFSYEQYF.

The gene calls are TRBV7-2 and TRBJ2-7; perhaps TRBD2 as D (6 bases). The germline V and J ends were trimmed by 2 bases and 4 bases, with 24 bases remaining between them. The CDR3 totals 18 residues. Looked up from germline, CDR1 is SGHTA and CDR2 is FQGNSA. The DNA for the CDR3 is TGTGCCAGCAGCTTAAGGGTCGGGACGGGAGTATCCCAATACGAGCAGTACTTC. This codes for CASSLRVGTGVSQYEQYF.

This rearrangement joins TRBV6-1 to TRBJ2-5, with a possible D match to TRBD2 (5 bases). Trimming took off 1 base at V and 4 bases at J, with 10 bases between the two ends. The germline CDR1 and CDR2 sequences are MNHNS and SASEGT. The CDR3 runs 14 residues. CDR3 sequence (DNA): TGTGCCAGCAGTGAAGGGCTAGCCCCAGAGACCCAGTACTTC. Residues: CASSEGLAPETQYF.